A selection of T cell receptor beta chains follows, all from one sample in a study of blood T cell repertoires in COVID-19. The data were produced by immunoSEQ multiplex PCR, yet TCRdb's version contains in-frame clones alone and is incomplete. The data show 200,000 or so clones, about 87% seen once. Source material: peripheral blood. These receptors originate from a man between 65 and 79 years old with acute or convalescent COVID-19. CDR3s include the opening cysteine and the closing phenylalanine or tryptophan. The D gene is left open where the match is weak. Clone size is not always given. Where it is, it says once, few, many or a class for expanded clones.

v_call: TRBV6-5; d_call: .; j_call: TRBJ1-1; clone_size: .; cdr3_aa: CASSPVGGNTEAFF; cdr3_nt: TGTGCCAGCAGTCCAGTGGGGGGAAACACTGAAGCTTTCTTT
v_call: TRBV29-1; d_call: .; j_call: TRBJ2-5; clone_size: few; cdr3_aa: CSVEPGLFGETQYF; cdr3_nt: TGCAGCGTTGAACCGGGACTGTTCGGAGAGACCCAGTACTTC
v_call: TRBV24-1; d_call: TRBD1; j_call: TRBJ2-2; clone_size: .; cdr3_aa: CATSDTTGQALTGELFF; cdr3_nt: TGTGCCACCAGTGATACGACGGGACAGGCCCTCACCGGGGAGCTGTTTTTT
v_call: TRBV19; d_call: TRBD2; j_call: TRBJ2-2; clone_size: .; cdr3_aa: CASSMTSGRTGELFF; cdr3_nt: TGTGCCAGTAGTATGACTAGCGGCCGTACCGGGGAGCTGTTTTTT
v_call: TRBV5-1; d_call: TRBD2; j_call: TRBJ2-2; clone_size: .; cdr3_aa: CASTSQAGGPSGELFF; cdr3_nt: TGCGCCAGCACTTCGCAAGCGGGAGGGCCTTCCGGGGAGCTGTTTTTT
v_call: TRBV11-2; d_call: TRBD1; j_call: TRBJ1-5; clone_size: .; cdr3_aa: CASSLQSGQGGQPQHF; cdr3_nt: TGTGCCAGCAGCTTACAATCAGGACAGGGGGGGCAGCCCCAGCATTTT
v_call: TRBV7-2; d_call: .; j_call: TRBJ2-7; clone_size: .; cdr3_aa: CASSLTTGTSEQYF; cdr3_nt: TGTGCCAGCAGCTTAACGACAGGCACCTCCGAGCAGTACTTC
v_call: TRBV7-9; d_call: .; j_call: TRBJ2-3; clone_size: .; cdr3_aa: CASSWTGSTDTQYF; cdr3_nt: TGTGCCAGCAGCTGGACGGGAAGTACAGATACGCAGTATTTT
v_call: TRBV7-9; d_call: TRBD1; j_call: TRBJ1-6; clone_size: .; cdr3_aa: CASRGTGGYNSPLHF; cdr3_nt: TGTGCCAGCAGGGGGACAGGGGGCTATAATTCACCCCTCCACTTT
v_call: TRBV7-9; d_call: TRBD2; j_call: TRBJ2-1; clone_size: .; cdr3_aa: CASSLGTSGTNEQFF; cdr3_nt: TGTGCCAGCAGCTTAGGGACTAGCGGGACCAATGAGCAGTTCTTC
v_call: TRBV9; d_call: TRBD2; j_call: TRBJ2-5; clone_size: .; cdr3_aa: CASSTQRGATAGETQYF; cdr3_nt: TGTGCCAGCAGCACCCAGCGGGGGGCCACCGCGGGGGAGACCCAGTACTTC
v_call: TRBV24-1; d_call: TRBD1; j_call: TRBJ2-5; clone_size: .; cdr3_aa: CATSDTQGAGETQYF; cdr3_nt: TGTGCCACCAGTGATACTCAGGGGGCCGGGGAGACCCAGTACTTC
v_call: TRBV9; d_call: TRBD2; j_call: TRBJ2-3; clone_size: .; cdr3_aa: CASSRLAGFTDTQYF; cdr3_nt: TGTGCCAGCAGCCGACTAGCGGGATTCACAGATACGCAGTATTTT
v_call: TRBV7-2; d_call: .; j_call: TRBJ2-2; clone_size: .; cdr3_aa: CASSFGNTGELFF; cdr3_nt: TGTGCCAGCAGCTTTGGCAACACCGGGGAGCTGTTTTTT
v_call: TRBV11-2; d_call: .; j_call: TRBJ1-4; clone_size: .; cdr3_aa: CASSLDRGFSGEKLFF; cdr3_nt: TGTGCCAGCAGCTTAGATAGAGGGTTTTCCGGTGAAAAACTGTTTTTT
v_call: TRBV5-1; d_call: .; j_call: TRBJ1-1; clone_size: .; cdr3_aa: CASSWKGERYTEAFF; cdr3_nt: TGCGCCAGCAGCTGGAAGGGGGAGAGGTACACTGAAGCTTTCTTT
v_call: TRBV6-5; d_call: TRBD2; j_call: TRBJ2-6; clone_size: few; cdr3_aa: CASRSSGSGANVLTF; cdr3_nt: TGTGCCAGCAGATCTAGCGGCTCTGGGGCCAACGTCCTGACTTTC
v_call: TRBV5-4; d_call: TRBD1; j_call: TRBJ2-1; clone_size: once; cdr3_aa: CASSLSAGGIWEQFF; cdr3_nt: TGTGCCAGCAGCTTGTCGGCAGGGGGCATTTGGGAGCAGTTCTTC
v_call: TRBV9; d_call: .; j_call: TRBJ1-3; clone_size: .; cdr3_aa: CASSARNTGNTIYF; cdr3_nt: TGTGCCAGCAGCGCCAGAAACACTGGAAACACCATATATTTT
v_call: TRBV14; d_call: .; j_call: TRBJ2-3; clone_size: .; cdr3_aa: CASSQGSQVSTDTQYF; cdr3_nt: TGTGCCAGCAGCCAAGGATCGCAGGTCAGCACAGATACGCAGTATTTT
v_call: TRBV6-4; d_call: .; j_call: TRBJ1-5; clone_size: .; cdr3_aa: CALPVYSCSNQPQHF; cdr3_nt: .
v_call: TRBV13; d_call: TRBD2; j_call: TRBJ2-1; clone_size: .; cdr3_aa: CASSLVAGVTYNEQFF; cdr3_nt: TGTGCCAGCAGCTTAGTCGCGGGAGTTACCTACAATGAGCAGTTCTTC
v_call: TRBV10-3; d_call: TRBD1; j_call: TRBJ2-7; clone_size: .; cdr3_aa: CAMGTGAGEQYF; cdr3_nt: TGTGCCATGGGGACAGGGGCGGGCGAGCAGTACTTC
v_call: TRBV19; d_call: .; j_call: TRBJ1-2; clone_size: .; cdr3_aa: CASSKIGTEGTGGYTF; cdr3_nt: TGTGCCAGTAGTAAGATCGGGACTGAGGGGACTGGTGGCTACACCTTC
v_call: TRBV2; d_call: .; j_call: TRBJ1-6; clone_size: .; cdr3_aa: CASSDGQPYNSPLHF; cdr3_nt: TGTGCCAGCAGTGACGGACAGCCCTATAATTCACCCCTCCACTTT
v_call: TRBV29-1; d_call: .; j_call: TRBJ1-1; clone_size: .; cdr3_aa: CSVGRGGSTEAFF; cdr3_nt: TGCAGCGTTGGCCGTGGGGGGTCCACTGAAGCTTTCTTT
v_call: TRBV5-1; d_call: TRBD1; j_call: TRBJ1-6; clone_size: once; cdr3_aa: CASSLVFGQVNSPLHF; cdr3_nt: TGCGCCAGCAGCTTGGTTTTCGGACAGGTGAATTCACCCCTCCACTTT
v_call: TRBV28; d_call: TRBD1; j_call: TRBJ1-2; clone_size: .; cdr3_aa: CASSKGGQGGRYGYTF; cdr3_nt: TGTGCCAGCAGTAAAGGGGGACAGGGTGGCCGCTATGGCTACACCTTC
v_call: TRBV6-6; d_call: TRBD2; j_call: TRBJ2-7; clone_size: .; cdr3_aa: CASRSGTVSYEQYF; cdr3_nt: TGTGCCAGCAGGAGCGGGACCGTCTCCTACGAGCAGTACTTC
v_call: TRBV7-7; d_call: .; j_call: TRBJ2-1; clone_size: .; cdr3_aa: CASSRTIDGYNEQFF; cdr3_nt: TGTGCTAGCAGTCGTACTATAGACGGCTACAATGAGCAGTTCTTC
v_call: TRBV11-2; d_call: TRBD1; j_call: TRBJ2-2; clone_size: .; cdr3_aa: CASSLGTGASTGELFF; cdr3_nt: TGTGCCAGCAGCTTAGGGACAGGGGCCAGCACCGGGGAGCTGTTTTTT
v_call: TRBV28; d_call: .; j_call: TRBJ1-2; clone_size: .; cdr3_aa: CASRYLPDAGNYGYTF; cdr3_nt: TGTGCCAGCAGATACCTACCGGACGCGGGTAACTATGGCTACACCTTC
v_call: TRBV28; d_call: TRBD1; j_call: TRBJ1-2; clone_size: .; cdr3_aa: CASSGQGYGYTF; cdr3_nt: TGTGCCAGCAGTGGACAGGGCTATGGCTACACCTTC
v_call: TRBV3-1/TRBV3-2; d_call: .; j_call: TRBJ1-5; clone_size: .; cdr3_aa: CASSNTGGSAQPQHF; cdr3_nt: TGTGCCAGCAGCAATACCGGAGGGTCGGCTCAGCCCCAGCATTTT
v_call: TRBV5-1; d_call: TRBD2; j_call: TRBJ2-7; clone_size: .; cdr3_aa: CASSYAGVYEQYF; cdr3_nt: TGCGCCAGCAGCTATGCGGGGGTCTACGAGCAGTACTTC
v_call: TRBV12-3/TRBV12-4; d_call: .; j_call: TRBJ2-7; clone_size: .; cdr3_aa: CASSSTGSYEQYF; cdr3_nt: TGTGCCAGCAGTAGTACAGGGTCCTACGAGCAGTACTTC
v_call: TRBV28; d_call: .; j_call: TRBJ2-6; clone_size: .; cdr3_aa: CASKENVVGANVLTF; cdr3_nt: TGTGCCAGCAAGGAGAATGTGGTTGGGGCCAACGTCCTGACTTTC
v_call: TRBV20-1; d_call: .; j_call: TRBJ1-2; clone_size: .; cdr3_aa: CSASLPIDRAYGYTF; cdr3_nt: TGCAGTGCTAGTTTACCGATCGACAGAGCCTATGGCTACACCTTC
v_call: TRBV4-2; d_call: .; j_call: TRBJ1-3; clone_size: .; cdr3_aa: CASSQGGLGNTIYF; cdr3_nt: TGTGCCAGCAGCCAAGGAGGTCTTGGAAACACCATATATTTT
v_call: TRBV28; d_call: TRBD1; j_call: TRBJ1-4; clone_size: .; cdr3_aa: CASSITGTDEKLFF; cdr3_nt: TGTGCCAGCAGTATAACCGGGACAGATGAAAAACTGTTTTTT
v_call: TRBV19; d_call: TRBD2; j_call: TRBJ2-3; clone_size: .; cdr3_aa: CASSTPGGPRTDTQYF; cdr3_nt: TGTGCCAGTAGTACCCCGGGAGGGCCTAGGACAGATACGCAGTATTTT
v_call: TRBV23-1; d_call: TRBD1; j_call: TRBJ1-1; clone_size: .; cdr3_aa: CAPGQGGAMNTEAFF; cdr3_nt: TGCGCCCCCGGACAGGGGGGCGCCATGAACACTGAAGCTTTCTTT